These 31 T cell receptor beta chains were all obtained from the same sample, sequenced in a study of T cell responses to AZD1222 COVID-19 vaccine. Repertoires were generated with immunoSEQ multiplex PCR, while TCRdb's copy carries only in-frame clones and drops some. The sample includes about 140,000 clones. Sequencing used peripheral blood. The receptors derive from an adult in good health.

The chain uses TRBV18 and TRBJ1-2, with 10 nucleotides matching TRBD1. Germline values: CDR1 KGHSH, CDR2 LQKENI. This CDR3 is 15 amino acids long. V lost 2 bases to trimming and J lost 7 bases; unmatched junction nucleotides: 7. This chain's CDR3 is CASSPITGTGVGYTF. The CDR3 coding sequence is TGTGCCAGCTCACCAATAACCGGGACAGGGGTTGGCTACACCTTC.

The DNA for the CDR3 is TGTGCCTCGGAGGACTGGGGAAAAGCTTTCTTT. Translated, it gives CASEDWGKAFF. The chain employs TRBV30 and TRBJ1-1; D unclear. Germline CDR1 is GTSNPN and CDR2 is SVGIG (reference sequence). Trimming removed 7 bases from V and 9 bases from J, with 15 bases in between. The CDR3 consists of 11 residues.

The DNA for the CDR3 is TGTGCCAGCAGCTTCGTCAGACACACTGAAGCTTTCTTT. This translates into CASSFVRHTEAFF. The chain recombines TRBV5-8 with TRBJ1-1; no firm D call. This CDR3 is built from 13 residues. V was shortened by 2 bases and J by 3 bases, with 8 bases between the two germline ends. Germline assignment: CDR1 SGHTS and CDR2 YDEGEE.

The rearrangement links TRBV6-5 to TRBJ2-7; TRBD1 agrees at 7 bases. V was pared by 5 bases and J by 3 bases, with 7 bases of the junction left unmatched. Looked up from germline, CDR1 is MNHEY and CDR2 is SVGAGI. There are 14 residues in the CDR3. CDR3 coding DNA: TGTGCCAGCAGTCCGAACCGACAGGGCTACGAGCAGTACTTC. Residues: CASSPNRQGYEQYF.

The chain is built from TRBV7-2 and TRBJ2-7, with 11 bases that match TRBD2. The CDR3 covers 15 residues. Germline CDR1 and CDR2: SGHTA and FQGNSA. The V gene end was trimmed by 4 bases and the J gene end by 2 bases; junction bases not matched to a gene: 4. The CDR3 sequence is CASSSYSGGAYEQYF. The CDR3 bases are TGTGCCAGCAGCTCCTATAGCGGGGGGGCCTACGAGCAGTACTTC.

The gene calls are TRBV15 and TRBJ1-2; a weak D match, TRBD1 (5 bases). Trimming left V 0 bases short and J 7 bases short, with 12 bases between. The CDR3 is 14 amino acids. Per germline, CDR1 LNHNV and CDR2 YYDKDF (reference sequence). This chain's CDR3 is CATSRDKGPIGYTF. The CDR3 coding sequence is TGTGCCACCAGCAGAGATAAGGGGCCGATTGGCTACACCTTC.

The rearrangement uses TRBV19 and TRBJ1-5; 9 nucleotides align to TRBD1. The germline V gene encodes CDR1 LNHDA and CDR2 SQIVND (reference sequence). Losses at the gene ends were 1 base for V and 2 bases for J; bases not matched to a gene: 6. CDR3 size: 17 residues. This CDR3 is CASSIARDRAGNQPQHF. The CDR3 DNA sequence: TGTGCCAGTAGTATAGCCCGGGACAGGGCGGGCAATCAGCCCCAGCATTTT.

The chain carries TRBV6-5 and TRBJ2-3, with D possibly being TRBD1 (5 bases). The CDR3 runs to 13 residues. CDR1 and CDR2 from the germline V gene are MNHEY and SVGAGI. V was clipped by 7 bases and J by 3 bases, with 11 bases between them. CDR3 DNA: TGTGCCAGCAAGGTTGCAGGGACAGATACGCAGTATTTT. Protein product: CASKVAGTDTQYF.

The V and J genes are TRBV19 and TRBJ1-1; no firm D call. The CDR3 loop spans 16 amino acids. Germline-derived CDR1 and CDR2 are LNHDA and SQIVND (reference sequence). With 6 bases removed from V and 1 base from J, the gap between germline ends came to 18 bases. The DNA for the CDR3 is TGTGCCAGTAGCAACCTACGCACCCGGGGGAACACTGAAGCTTTCTTT. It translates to CASSNLRTRGNTEAFF.

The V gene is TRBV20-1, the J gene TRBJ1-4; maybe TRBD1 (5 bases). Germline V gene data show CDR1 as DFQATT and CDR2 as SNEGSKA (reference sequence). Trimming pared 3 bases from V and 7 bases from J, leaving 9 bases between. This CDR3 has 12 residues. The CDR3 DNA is TGCAGTGCTAGTTCCAGGGTTGAAAAACTGTTTTTT. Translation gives CSASSRVEKLFF.

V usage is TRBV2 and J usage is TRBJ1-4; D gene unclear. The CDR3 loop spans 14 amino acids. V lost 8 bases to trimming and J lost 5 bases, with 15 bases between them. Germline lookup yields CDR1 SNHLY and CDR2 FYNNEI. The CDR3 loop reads CASAPLVINEKLFF. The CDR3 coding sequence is TGTGCCAGCGCGCCGCTAGTTATAAATGAAAAACTGTTTTTT.

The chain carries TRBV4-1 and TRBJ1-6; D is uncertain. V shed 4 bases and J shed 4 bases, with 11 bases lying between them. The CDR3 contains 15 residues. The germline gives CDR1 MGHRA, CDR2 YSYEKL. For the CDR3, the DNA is TGCGCCAGCAGCCTCGGCGGCAATTATAATTCACCCCTCCACTTT. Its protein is CASSLGGNYNSPLHF.

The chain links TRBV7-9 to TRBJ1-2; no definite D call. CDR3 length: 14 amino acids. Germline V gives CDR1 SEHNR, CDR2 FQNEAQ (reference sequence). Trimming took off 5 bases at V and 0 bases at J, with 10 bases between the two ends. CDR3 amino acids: CASSPSGTNYGYTF. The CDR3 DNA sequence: TGTGCCAGCAGCCCCTCCGGGACTAACTATGGCTACACCTTC. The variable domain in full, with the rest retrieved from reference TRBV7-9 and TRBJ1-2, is DTGVSQNPRHKITKRGQNVTFRCDPISEHNRLYWYRQTLGQGPEFLTYFQNEAQLEKSRLLSDRFSAERPKGSFSTLEIQRTEQGDSAMYLCASSPSGTNYGYTFGSGTRLTVV.

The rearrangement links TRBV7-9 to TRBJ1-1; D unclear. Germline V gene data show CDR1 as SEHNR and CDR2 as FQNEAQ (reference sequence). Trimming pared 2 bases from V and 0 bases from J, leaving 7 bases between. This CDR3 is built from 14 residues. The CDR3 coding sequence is TGTGCCAGCAGCTTACGGGGTTTGAACACTGAAGCTTTCTTT. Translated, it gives CASSLRGLNTEAFF.

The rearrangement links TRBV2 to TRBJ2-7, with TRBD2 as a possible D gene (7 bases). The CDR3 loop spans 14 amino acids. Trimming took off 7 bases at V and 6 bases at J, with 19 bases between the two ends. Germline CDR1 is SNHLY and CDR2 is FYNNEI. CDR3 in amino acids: CASTGGRSGGEQYF. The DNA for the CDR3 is TGTGCCAGCACCGGGGGGCGCTCTGGGGGCGAGCAGTACTTC.

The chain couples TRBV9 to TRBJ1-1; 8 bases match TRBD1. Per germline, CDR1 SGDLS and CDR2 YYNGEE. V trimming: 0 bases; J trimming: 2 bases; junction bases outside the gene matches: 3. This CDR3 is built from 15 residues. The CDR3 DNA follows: TGTGCCAGCAGCGTAGGGGGACAGGCTAACACTGAAGCTTTCTTT. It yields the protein CASSVGGQANTEAFF.

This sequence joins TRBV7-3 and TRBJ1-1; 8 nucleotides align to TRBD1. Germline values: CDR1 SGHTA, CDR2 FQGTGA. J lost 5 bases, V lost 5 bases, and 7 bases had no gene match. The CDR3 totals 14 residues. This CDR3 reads CASSPGTGFTEAFF. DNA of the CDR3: TGTGCCAGCAGCCCCGGGACAGGCTTTACTGAAGCTTTCTTT.

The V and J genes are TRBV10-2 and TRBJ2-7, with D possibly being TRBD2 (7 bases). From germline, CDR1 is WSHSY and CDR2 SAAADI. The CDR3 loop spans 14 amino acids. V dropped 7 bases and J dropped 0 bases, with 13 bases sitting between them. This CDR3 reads CASTDGGHSYEQYF. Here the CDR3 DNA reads TGCGCCAGCACGGACGGGGGGCACTCCTACGAGCAGTACTTC.

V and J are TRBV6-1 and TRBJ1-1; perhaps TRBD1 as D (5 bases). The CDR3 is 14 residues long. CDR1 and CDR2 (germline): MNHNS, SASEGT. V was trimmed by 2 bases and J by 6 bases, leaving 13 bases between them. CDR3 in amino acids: CASSEIGHSAEAFF. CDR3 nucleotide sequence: TGTGCCAGCAGTGAAATAGGACATTCTGCTGAAGCTTTCTTT.

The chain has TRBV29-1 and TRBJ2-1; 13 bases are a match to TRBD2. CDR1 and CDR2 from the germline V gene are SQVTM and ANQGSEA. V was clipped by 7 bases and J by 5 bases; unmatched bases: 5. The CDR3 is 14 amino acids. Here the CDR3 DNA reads TGCAGCGCAAGACTAGCGGGGGGCCACAATGAGCAGTTCTTC. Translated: CSARLAGGHNEQFF.

CDR3 bases: TGTGCCACCAGCAGAGCGGGACAGAACACTGAAGCTTTCTTT. Protein product: CATSRAGQNTEAFF. The chain links TRBV15 to TRBJ1-1; D is possibly TRBD1 (6 bases). Germline values: CDR1 LNHNV, CDR2 YYDKDF (reference sequence). The CDR3 loop spans 14 amino acids. The V and J ends lost 1 base and 1 base respectively, with 7 bases between them.

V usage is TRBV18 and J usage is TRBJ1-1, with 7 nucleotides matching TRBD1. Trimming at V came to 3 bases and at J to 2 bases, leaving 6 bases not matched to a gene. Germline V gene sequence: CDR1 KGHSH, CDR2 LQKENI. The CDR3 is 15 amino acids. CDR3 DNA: TGTGCCAGCTCACCCGAGACAGGGTTAAACACTGAAGCTTTCTTT. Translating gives CASSPETGLNTEAFF.

The CDR3 loop is CASSEMAGGPFCEQFF. DNA for the CDR3: TGTGCCAGCAGTGAAATGGCGGGGGGCCCTTTTTGTGAGCAGTTCTTC. The rearrangement uses TRBV2 and TRBJ2-1; 8 bases map to TRBD2. The CDR3 totals 16 residues. Germline V gene data show CDR1 as SNHLY and CDR2 as FYNNEI. Trimming at V came to 2 bases and at J to 9 bases, leaving 12 bases not matched to a gene.

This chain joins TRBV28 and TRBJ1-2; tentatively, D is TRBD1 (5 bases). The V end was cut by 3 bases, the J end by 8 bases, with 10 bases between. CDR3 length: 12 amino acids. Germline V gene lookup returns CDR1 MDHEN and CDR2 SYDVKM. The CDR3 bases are TGTGCCAGCAGTTTTCGACAGCCGGGCTACACCTTC. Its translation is CASSFRQPGYTF.

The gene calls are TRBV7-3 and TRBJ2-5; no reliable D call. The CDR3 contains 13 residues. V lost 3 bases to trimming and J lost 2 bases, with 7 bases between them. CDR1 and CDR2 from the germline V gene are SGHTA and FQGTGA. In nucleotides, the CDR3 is TGTGCCAGCAGCTTTGGCAGTCAAGAGACCCAGTACTTC. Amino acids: CASSFGSQETQYF.

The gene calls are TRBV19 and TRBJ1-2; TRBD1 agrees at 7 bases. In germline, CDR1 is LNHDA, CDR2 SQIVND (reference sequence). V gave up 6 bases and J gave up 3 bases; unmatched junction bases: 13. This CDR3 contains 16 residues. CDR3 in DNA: TGTGCCAGTAGCATCCCGACGACAGGGCGTTACTATGGCTACACCTTC. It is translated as CASSIPTTGRYYGYTF.

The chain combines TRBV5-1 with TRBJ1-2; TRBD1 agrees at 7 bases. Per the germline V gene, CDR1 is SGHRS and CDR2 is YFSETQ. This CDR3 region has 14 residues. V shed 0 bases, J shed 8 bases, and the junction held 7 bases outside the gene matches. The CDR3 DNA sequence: TGCGCCAGCAGCTTGGGTACAGGGGATTACGGCTACACCTTC. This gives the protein CASSLGTGDYGYTF.

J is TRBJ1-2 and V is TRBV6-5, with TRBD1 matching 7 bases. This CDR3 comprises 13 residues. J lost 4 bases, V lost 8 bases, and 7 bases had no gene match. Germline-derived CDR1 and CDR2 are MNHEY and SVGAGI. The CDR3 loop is CASRDSEVYGYTF. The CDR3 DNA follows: TGTGCCAGCCGGGACAGTGAGGTCTATGGCTACACCTTC.

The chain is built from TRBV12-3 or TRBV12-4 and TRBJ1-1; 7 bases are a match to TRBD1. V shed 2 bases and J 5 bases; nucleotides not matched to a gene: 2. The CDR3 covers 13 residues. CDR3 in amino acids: CASSLSQGTEAFF. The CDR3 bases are TGTGCCAGCAGTTTATCACAGGGGACTGAAGCTTTCTTT.

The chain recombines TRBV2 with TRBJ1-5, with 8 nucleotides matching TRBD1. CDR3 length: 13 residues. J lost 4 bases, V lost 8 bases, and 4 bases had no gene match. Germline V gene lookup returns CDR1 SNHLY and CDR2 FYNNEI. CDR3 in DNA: TGTGCCAGCTCCGGGACAGGTAATCAGCCCCAGCATTTT. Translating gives CASSGTGNQPQHF.

This CDR3 is CATSRDMKINTEAFF. For the CDR3, the DNA is TGTGCCACCAGCAGAGATATGAAGATCAACACTGAAGCTTTCTTT. The chain combines TRBV15 with TRBJ1-1; D gene unclear. The CDR3 runs to 15 residues. The V gene's germline CDR1 is LNHNV and CDR2 YYDKDF (reference sequence). Trimming cost V 0 bases and J 2 bases, with 10 bases left between them.